This T cell receptor beta chain was retrieved from a study of technical replicates of blood from a handful of donors. This clone occurred once. Generated by immunoSEQ multiplex PCR, the TCRdb table keeps only in-frame clones and is missing some. This repertoire shows approximately 81,000 clones, approximately 94% found once; its top ten account for roughly 0.4%. The V and J ends lost 0 bases and 4 bases respectively, with 10 bases between them. In germline, CDR1 is SGHVS, CDR2 FNYEAQ. This CDR3 comprises 14 residues. The rearrangement uses TRBV7-6 and TRBJ2-7; D is possibly TRBD1 (5 bases). This TCR derives from a human donor in good health. Sequenced input: T cells isolated from PBMCs. CDR3 in amino acids: CASSLALQGYEQYF. The CDR3 DNA is TGTGCCAGCAGCTTAGCGCTGCAGGGTTACGAGCAGTACTTC.